This T cell receptor (beta chain) was identified during a study of T-cell reconstitution after alpha-beta-depleted transplantation in children. The study's findings and limits: Roughly two months post-transplant, alpha-beta T cells reportedly originated from several hundred graft clones that had expanded. Surviving recipient T cells and thymic progenitors underlay high day-60 TCRbeta diversity in some patients.

Unique molecular identifiers tagged the TCRbeta library. TCRdb used MiXCR to reprocess the PCR reads, holding one entry per CDR3 protein. Of about 98,000 distinct CDR3 sequences in the sample, roughly a quarter were seen once. V gave up 0 bases and J gave up 5 bases, with 9 bases separating them. CDR1 and CDR2 (germline): SGHRS, YFSETQ. There are 14 residues in the CDR3. This clonotype was recorded many times. Its target is unknown. This clonotype was sampled from a boy aged 2 to 10 with acute lymphoblastic leukemia, due to receive a stem cell transplant. V usage is TRBV5-1 and J usage is TRBJ1-5, with TRBD1 as a possible D gene (6 bases). The material sequenced was PBMCs, taken before TCRalphabeta/CD19-depleted stem cell transplant. This CDR3 reads CASSLGEGDQPQHF. CDR3 nucleotides: TGCGCCAGCAGCTTGGGAGAGGGGGATCAGCCCCAGCATTTT.